This T cell receptor (beta chain) derives from a study of a mutant IDH1 vaccine in newly diagnosed glioma. Turning to the study itself: Patients were started on vaccination 4-6 weeks after radiotherapy alone, or with temozolomide cycles. Those enrolled had earlier been treated with radiotherapy, temozolomide, or both, mostly both. Week 35 was assigned to visit V12, and week 47 was assigned to visit V13.

This clone was found once. Its cognate antigen is unknown. The data were produced by immunoSEQ multiplex PCR, yet TCRdb's version contains in-frame clones alone and is incomplete. This table holds around 69,000 clones, about 88% found once. Time point here: week 35, safety follow-up. With topical imiquimod, each dose of the vaccine consisted of 300 ug of mutant IDH1 20-mer peptide. Newly diagnosed WHO grade 3 or 4 IDH1-mutant, ATRX-lost astrocytomas were identified in the donors. The length of the CDR3 is 17 residues. The trim removed 4 bases at V and 0 bases at J, leaving 6 bases unmatched. Germline V gene sequence: CDR1 SGHAT, CDR2 FQNNGV.

The TCR sequence derives from a man younger than 40 with glioma. The sequencing used PBMCs, collected from a glioma patient whose treatment included an IDH1 peptide vaccine. This rearrangement joins TRBV11-2 to TRBJ2-1, with 10 bases aligning to TRBD2. CDR3 coding DNA: TGTGCCAGCAGCTCCGGGACTAGCGCGAGCTCCTACAATGAGCAGTTCTTC. It encodes CASSSGTSASSYNEQFF.